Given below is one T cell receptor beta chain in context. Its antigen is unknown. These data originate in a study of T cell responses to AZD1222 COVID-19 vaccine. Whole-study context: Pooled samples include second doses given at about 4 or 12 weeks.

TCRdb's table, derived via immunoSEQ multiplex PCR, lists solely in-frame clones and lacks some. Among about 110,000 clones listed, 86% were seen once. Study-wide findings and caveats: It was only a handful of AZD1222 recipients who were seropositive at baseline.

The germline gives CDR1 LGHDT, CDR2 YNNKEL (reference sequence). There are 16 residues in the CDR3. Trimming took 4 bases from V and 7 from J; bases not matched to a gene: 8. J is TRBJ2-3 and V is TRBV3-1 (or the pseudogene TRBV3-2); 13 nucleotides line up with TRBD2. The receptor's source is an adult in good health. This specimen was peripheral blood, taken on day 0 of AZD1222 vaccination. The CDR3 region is CASSLLTSGGLYTQYF. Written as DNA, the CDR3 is TGTGCCAGCAGCCTTTTGACTAGCGGGGGGCTTTATACGCAGTATTTT.